The rows below give T cell receptor beta chains drawn from one sample of a study of blood T cell repertoires in COVID-19. TCRdb's table, derived via immunoSEQ multiplex PCR, lists solely in-frame clones and lacks some. The sample includes almost 400,000 clones, more than 75% of them seen just once. Sample: PBMCs or T cells enriched from blood (not recorded which). The receptors here all came from a woman aged 25 to 39 with acute COVID-19. CDR3s include the opening cysteine and the closing phenylalanine or tryptophan. The D gene is left open where the match is weak. Rows may omit the clone size; those that give it use once, few, many or a size class.

D gene	V gene	J gene	clone size	CDR3 DNA	CDR3 protein
TRBD2	TRBV5-1	TRBJ2-1	.	TGCGCCAGCAGCCCGGGACTAGCGGGGCCCCCGGTCCATGAGCAGTTCTTC	CASSPGLAGPPVHEQFF
.	TRBV5-1	TRBJ2-3	.	TGCGCCAGCAGTCCTCTGGACACTAGCACAGATACGCAGTATTTT	CASSPLDTSTDTQYF
TRBD1	TRBV30	TRBJ1-4	.	TGTGCCTGGAGTAGACGAGACAGGGTAACTAATGAAAAACTGTTTTTT	CAWSRRDRVTNEKLFF
.	TRBV24-1	TRBJ1-4	.	TGTGCCACCAGTGACCGGGAGGGAGTGGGCAGCCATGAAAAACTGTTTTTT	CATSDREGVGSHEKLFF
TRBD1	TRBV5-1	TRBJ1-1	.	TGCGCCAGCAGCTTGACAGGGGGTGCAGAGAGGATGAACACTGAAGCTTTCTTT	CASSLTGGAERMNTEAFF
TRBD1	TRBV29-1	TRBJ1-3	.	TGCAGCGTGGGGACAGGGGTCGGAAACACCATATATTTT	CSVGTGVGNTIYF
TRBD2	TRBV5-1	TRBJ2-7	.	TGCGCCAGCAGTTTCTACCTCGGGGGGGTCGGCGAGCAGTACTTC	CASSFYLGGVGEQYF
.	TRBV27	TRBJ1-3	.	TGTGCCAGCAGTTTAAGTCGGGGCTCTGGAAACACCATATATTTT	CASSLSRGSGNTIYF
TRBD1	TRBV6-5	TRBJ1-4	once	TGTGCCAGCAGTTTAACAGGGGGCAAGTATAATGAAAAACTGTTTTTT	CASSLTGGKYNEKLFF
TRBD1	TRBV12-5	TRBJ2-1	.	TGTGCTAGTGGTCGTGGACAGGGTTTGGCCTACAATGAGCAGTTCTTC	CASGRGQGLAYNEQFF
.	TRBV6-2/TRBV6-3	TRBJ1-5	.	TGTGCCAGCAGCCCCCCAACAGGGAAACTTTTCAATCAGCCCCAGCATTTT	CASSPPTGKLFNQPQHF
.	TRBV27	TRBJ2-7	once	TGTGCCAGCAGTTTAGTCAGCAGGGGCTACGAGCAGTACTTC	CASSLVSRGYEQYF
.	TRBV19	TRBJ2-5	.	TGTGCCAGTAGTAGAGGGCGTGAGACCCAGTACTTC	CASSRGRETQYF
TRBD1	TRBV5-1	TRBJ1-2	.	TGCGCCAGCAGCCCGGGACAGGGTGTCTGGGGCTACACCTTC	CASSPGQGVWGYTF
TRBD1	TRBV9	TRBJ1-1	.	TGTGCCAGCAGCGTTACCGGGACAGCCTATGGAGAAGCTTTCTTT	CASSVTGTAYGEAFF
TRBD1	TRBV24-1	TRBJ1-5	few	TGTGCCACCAGTGAAGGGGGCGCGAGCAATCAGCCCCAGCATTTT	CATSEGGASNQPQHF
TRBD1	TRBV6-5	TRBJ2-1	.	TGTGCCAGCAGTCCACGGACAGGGGTCAATGAGCAGTTCTTC	CASSPRTGVNEQFF
.	TRBV3-1/TRBV3-2	TRBJ2-7	.	TGTGCCAGCAGTCAAGTAGCCTACGAGCAGTACTTC	CASSQVAYEQYF
.	TRBV29-1	TRBJ1-2	.	TGCAGCGCAGTTTATGGGACAACCTATGGCTACACCTTC	CSAVYGTTYGYTF
.	TRBV6-2/TRBV6-3	TRBJ2-7	once	TGTGCCAGCAGCACCGGACAGAACCGCGAGCAGTACTTC	CASSTGQNREQYF
.	TRBV13	TRBJ2-7	once	TGTGCCAGCAGCTTAGATCCAGGGGGGAGAGAGCAGTACTTC	CASSLDPGGREQYF
.	TRBV30	TRBJ1-5	.	TGTGCCTGGAGTCTAAGCAGGTACAATCAGCCCCAGCATTTT	CAWSLSRYNQPQHF
.	TRBV10-3	TRBJ2-4	.	TGTGCCATCAGTCACAGTCTCCTTCAAGGGGCCTCGGGGACTCAAAACATTCAGTACTTC	CAISHSLLQGASGTQNIQYF
.	TRBV7-2	TRBJ1-1	.	TGTGCCAGCAGAATTGACAGGATGAACACTGAAGCTTTCTTT	CASRIDRMNTEAFF
TRBD1	TRBV4-3	TRBJ2-7	.	TGCGCCAGCAGCCAAGATCTTACGACAGGGCTCTCCTACGAGCAGTACTTC	CASSQDLTTGLSYEQYF
TRBD2	TRBV5-1	TRBJ2-1	.	TGCGCCAGCAGCGTCACTAGCGGGGGGGTAGGTGAGCAGTTCTTC	CASSVTSGGVGEQFF
.	TRBV5-1	TRBJ2-2	.	TGCGCCAGCAGCTTTAGGAGTACCCGGGAAATCACCGGGGAGCTGTTTTTT	CASSFRSTREITGELFF
TRBD2	TRBV2	TRBJ2-1	.	TGTGCCAGCAGTGGCCCAGCGGGGGCCCACAATGAGCAGTTCTTC	CASSGPAGAHNEQFF
TRBD1	TRBV2	TRBJ1-1	few	TGTGCCAGCACCCGGACAGGGGGGAACACTGAAGCTTTCTTT	CASTRTGGNTEAFF
.	TRBV7-2	TRBJ1-5	.	TGTGCCAGCAGCTTAGTGGGGGGTAGCAATCAGCCCCAGCATTTT	CASSLVGGSNQPQHF
.	TRBV18	TRBJ1-6	.	TGTGCCAGCTCACTTAACAGGGCTGATTCACCCCTCCACTTT	CASSLNRADSPLHF
.	TRBV19	TRBJ1-4	.	TGTGCCAGTAGTATCTCGACGATCACAGGATTTAATGAAAAACTGTTTTTT	CASSISTITGFNEKLFF
.	TRBV19	TRBJ1-2	.	TGTGCCAGTAGTCTCGAGACAACCAACTATGGCTACACCTTC	CASSLETTNYGYTF
.	TRBV7-9	TRBJ1-4	.	TGTGCCAGCAGCGTTACAGGTGAAAAACTGTTTTTT	CASSVTGEKLFF
.	TRBV10-2	TRBJ2-5	.	TGCGCCAGCAGTGAGAACACCCAGGGCTCATTCGTGACCCAGTACTTC	CASSENTQGSFVTQYF
TRBD2	TRBV24-1	TRBJ2-1	.	TGTGCCACCAGTGACCCGACTAGCGGGGACTACAATGAGCAGTTCTTC	CATSDPTSGDYNEQFF
TRBD1	TRBV6-6	TRBJ2-7	.	TGTGCCAGCAGTTCGACAGGGAGCTCCTACGAGCAGTACTTC	CASSSTGSSYEQYF
.	TRBV6-5	TRBJ1-2	.	TGTGCCAGCGGCCCAAGCGCGTATGGCTACACCTTC	CASGPSAYGYTF
.	TRBV27	TRBJ1-1	.	TGTGCCAGCAGCCGGCTGGGGGGGAACACTGAAGCTTTCTTT	CASSRLGGNTEAFF
TRBD1	TRBV4-3	TRBJ1-6	.	TGCGCCAGCAGCCACCTCGGACAGGGAGACTCACCCCTCCACTTT	CASSHLGQGDSPLHF
.	TRBV4-3	TRBJ2-1	.	TGCGCCAGCAGCCAAGTCGGGTCTAGCGATGAGCAGTTCTTC	CASSQVGSSDEQFF
.	TRBV10-3	TRBJ2-7	.	TGTGCCATCAGGACGGGCTCCTACGAGCAGTACTTC	CAIRTGSYEQYF
TRBD1	TRBV4-2	TRBJ1-6	.	TGTGCCAGCAGCCCCGGGGACAGAAGAGATTCACCCCTCCACTTT	CASSPGDRRDSPLHF
.	TRBV24-1	TRBJ2-3	.	TGTGCCACCAGTGCCCTAGATACGCAGTATTTT	CATSALDTQYF